This T cell receptor beta chain is from a study of memory CD4+ T cells and cytomegalovirus serostatus (dated by TCRdb to the late 2010s). Study-wide context: The cohort included some 35 healthy adults from Belgium, of whom 9 were CMV seropositive and some 24 were CMV seronegative. To replicate a published TCR-based CMV serostatus classifier, the study sequenced CD4+ memory TCRbeta repertoires from a Belgian cohort whose cytomegalovirus serostatus was known.

The Quick-DNA Microprep Kit was used to extract genomic DNA from the sorted cells. TCRbeta DNA was amplified with the immunoSEQ hsTCRbeta kit following the manufacturer's protocol. An Illumina MiSeq instrument was used to sequence the TCRbeta libraries. The authors' analysis ran thus. Following removal of out-of-frame sequences, some 2 million distinct TCRbeta sequences were retained, with an average of roughly 62,000 per individual. Each individual was scored according to the count of 164 previously reported CMV-associated TCRbeta sequences and the total productive distinct TCRbeta count. A beta-binomial model was reimplemented in Python, and scikit-learn random forests with default parameters were trained on US cohort data. On the Belgian cohort, classifier performance was reported as the median AUC, along with percentile confidence intervals, across 10,000 bootstrap iterations. TCRdb obtained this table from immuneACCESS and retained in-frame rearrangements with V and J assigned. These tables miss some clones; where compared with another copy, unresolved V genes account for less than half of the shortfall, and the remainder is unexplained. The DNA was the basis for D and trimming; V, J and clone size are from that table. The sample records about 57,000 clones, roughly 80% of which are singletons. The ten biggest clones cover approximately 0.82% of the sample.

Results and caveats for the whole study, not just this receptor: For CMV serostatus prediction, a median bootstrapped AUC of 0.95 was reached with the original framework, and a median bootstrapped AUC of about 0.89 was reached with a US-trained random forest. Unlike the original study, which covered naive and memory CD4+ and CD8+ populations, the Belgian study sequenced only CD4+CD45RO+ memory cells. A median bootstrapped AUC of 0.95 with a 95% CI of 0.76-1.00 was achieved on the Belgian cohort by the original-framework classifier. Among the roughly 160 previously reported CMV-associated TCRbeta sequences, roughly 68 showed up in the CD4+ memory repertoires, with each one found in between one and five individuals. Results were interpreted as suggesting that the CMV-associated TCR signature is largely present in the CD4+ memory repertoire.

Single viable CD3+CD4+CD8-CD45RO+ cells were sorted as memory CD4+ T cells on a FACSAria II. CMV serostatus was determined with a Roche Elecsys assay detecting serum IgG against CMV pp150, pp28, p38 and p52. After the samples were thawed, total CD4+ T cells were enriched through positive selection using CD4 magnetic microbeads. Samples originated from another study that specifically interrogated the CD4+ T cell memory repertoire. Peripheral blood mononuclear cells were isolated and cryopreserved according to standard operating procedures, and serum was stored at -80 degrees C. The staining used CD3-PerCP (BW264/56), CD4-APC (RPA-T4), CD45RO-PE (UCHT1) and CD8-Pacific Orange (3B5) antibodies, and Sytox blue was used to exclude non-viable cells. There are a few counts of this clone. Its antigen specificity is not known. Base qualities are not recorded, but no much larger clone differs from it by a single base.

The CDR1 and CDR2 encoded by the germline V gene are MGHDK and SYGVNS. Inclusive of the bounding cysteine and phenylalanine, the CDR3 is 13 residues long. Of the read, only the CDR3 DNA is kept; its 39 bases are in frame from base 1. Unmatched junction bases come to 9, with V trimmed by 7 bases and J by 6 bases. The V and J segments used are TRBV25-1 and TRBJ2-7; 7 bases in the middle match TRBD1. Sequencing was performed on memory CD4+ T cells from blood. This clonotype originated in an adult in good health and CMV-seronegative. The CDR3 in this case is CASTGQHSGEQYF. The nucleotide sequence reads TGTGCCAGCACGGGACAGCACTCTGGCGAGCAGTACTTC.